This TCR beta chain comes out of a study of patients and donors after allogeneic stem cell transplantation. MiXCR was run by TCRdb on the RT-PCR reads, yielding one entry per CDR3 protein. The sample has roughly 960,000 distinct CDR3 sequences; over 15% are singletons. The CDR3 is made up of 13 amino acids. J was trimmed by 4 bases and V by 5 bases; bases with no gene match: 3. The chain carries TRBV12-3 or TRBV12-4 and TRBJ2-5; TRBD1 matches at 8 bases. The clonotype was recovered from a human donor who was either an allogeneic HSCT recipient or a stem cell or donor lymphocyte infusion donor (not recorded which). It is not recorded whose cells these are; they may come from a transplant donor. The material sequenced was blood, either unsorted or a sorted T cell fraction (not recorded which). In DNA form, the CDR3 reads TGTGCCAGCAGTCACGACAGGGGAGAGACCCAGTACTTC. Translating gives CASSHDRGETQYF.